What follows is one T cell receptor beta chain and its context. This specimen comes from a study of PD-1 blockade in classical Hodgkin lymphoma. Generated by immunoSEQ multiplex PCR, the TCRdb table keeps only in-frame clones and is missing some. This sample has around 20,000 clones, with around 81% found just once. Time point described: cycle 4 day 1 (C4D1), after less than 7 weeks of nivolumab. After autologous stem cell transplantation all patients relapsed, and prior brentuximab vedotin exposure differed between cohorts. Germline V lookup: CDR1 LNHDA, CDR2 SQIVND (reference sequence). The ends lost 5 bases at V and 8 bases at J; junction bases unmatched: 8. The CDR3 loop spans 13 amino acids.

The material was peripheral blood mononuclear cells (PBMCs), obtained before the fourth cycle of nivolumab. V and J are TRBV19 and TRBJ1-2; 7 bases fit TRBD1. This receptor was taken from a human donor with classical Hodgkin lymphoma. CDR3 in amino acids: CASSVRQGSGYTF. Written as DNA, the CDR3 is TGTGCCAGTAGTGTTAGACAGGGAAGCGGCTACACCTTC.